Listed below are T cell receptor beta chains from one sample, sequenced in a study of T-cell memory formation after mild COVID-19. TCRdb independently ran MiXCR on the 5' RACE reads; one entry per CDR3 protein. This sample has a few hundred thousand distinct CDR3 sequences, with about 16% found just once. The sample consisted of PBMCs or a T cell subset sorted from them (not recorded which). The source is a man aged 18 to 30 who had mild COVID-19 (a few samples of this study predate the infection). Cell type and time point are not known. Both conserved end residues are part of each CDR3. Fields, in order: CDR3 protein, CDR3 DNA, J gene, clone size, D gene, V gene. The D gene is left open where the match is weak. A row's size may be missing; if present it is once, few, many or a size class.

cdr3_aa: CASSLRAWGETQYF
cdr3_nt: TGTGCCAGCAGCTTGCGGGCGTGGGGGGAGACCCAGTACTTC
j_call: TRBJ2-5
clone_size: NA
d_call: NA
v_call: TRBV5-6

cdr3_aa: CASSLNGARKLFF
cdr3_nt: TGTGCCAGCAGTTTAAACGGCGCGAGGAAACTGTTTTTT
j_call: TRBJ1-4
clone_size: NA
d_call: NA
v_call: TRBV12-3/TRBV12-4

cdr3_aa: CASSQEGQETQYF
cdr3_nt: TGTGCCAGCAGCCAAGAGGGGCAAGAGACCCAGTACTTC
j_call: TRBJ2-5
clone_size: many
d_call: NA
v_call: TRBV4-2

cdr3_aa: CASSPGQLARQYF
cdr3_nt: TGTGCCAGCAGCCCCGGCCAGTTGGCTCGGCAGTACTTC
j_call: TRBJ2-7
clone_size: NA
d_call: NA
v_call: TRBV6-6

cdr3_aa: CASGRQQGDYNSPLHF
cdr3_nt: TGCGCCAGCGGACGTCAACAGGGGGATTATAATTCACCCCTCCACTTT
j_call: TRBJ1-6
clone_size: NA
d_call: TRBD1
v_call: TRBV23-1

cdr3_aa: CASSFFSGLAGLNEQFF
cdr3_nt: TGTGCCAGCAGTTTTTTCTCCGGACTAGCGGGGCTAAATGAGCAGTTCTTC
j_call: TRBJ2-1
clone_size: few
d_call: TRBD2
v_call: TRBV12-3/TRBV12-4

cdr3_aa: CASTTGIREKLFF
cdr3_nt: TGTGCCAGTACGACAGGGATCCGGGAAAAACTGTTTTTT
j_call: TRBJ1-4
clone_size: few
d_call: TRBD1
v_call: TRBV19

cdr3_aa: CASREPEYNEQFF
cdr3_nt: TGTGCCAGCCGTGAGCCTGAGTACAATGAGCAGTTCTTC
j_call: TRBJ2-1
clone_size: NA
d_call: NA
v_call: TRBV7-9

cdr3_aa: CSANPASGGDNEQFF
cdr3_nt: TGCAGTGCTAACCCGGCTAGCGGGGGGGATAATGAGCAGTTCTTC
j_call: TRBJ2-1
clone_size: many
d_call: TRBD2
v_call: TRBV20-1

cdr3_aa: CASSFIGGQETQYF
cdr3_nt: TGTGCCAGCAGCTTTATCGGGGGACAAGAGACCCAGTACTTC
j_call: TRBJ2-5
clone_size: few
d_call: NA
v_call: TRBV13

cdr3_aa: CASSFSPGALNQPQHF
cdr3_nt: TGTGCCAGCAGTTTTAGTCCAGGGGCCCTCAATCAGCCCCAGCATTTT
j_call: TRBJ1-5
clone_size: NA
d_call: NA
v_call: TRBV12-3/TRBV12-4

cdr3_aa: CATSDSPAQGGYTF
cdr3_nt: TGTGCCACCAGTGACTCGCCAGCCCAGGGGGGCTACACCTTC
j_call: TRBJ1-2
clone_size: NA
d_call: NA
v_call: TRBV24-1

cdr3_aa: CASSRSYGGQAHNEQFF
cdr3_nt: TGCGCCAGCAGCCGCAGCTATGGGGGACAGGCTCACAATGAGCAGTTCTTC
j_call: TRBJ2-1
clone_size: few
d_call: TRBD1
v_call: TRBV4-1

cdr3_aa: CAVRDTGTDTQYF
cdr3_nt: TGTGCCGTTAGGGACACAGGCACAGATACGCAGTATTTT
j_call: TRBJ2-3
clone_size: many
d_call: NA
v_call: TRBV10-3

cdr3_aa: CASSLVRRKNTEAFF
cdr3_nt: TGTGCCAGCAGCTTAGTCCGACGGAAGAACACTGAAGCTTTCTTT
j_call: TRBJ1-1
clone_size: few
d_call: NA
v_call: TRBV7-2

cdr3_aa: CASSQVGGVNTEAFF
cdr3_nt: TGCGCCAGCAGCCAAGTCGGAGGGGTGAACACTGAAGCTTTCTTT
j_call: TRBJ1-1
clone_size: few
d_call: NA
v_call: TRBV4-1

cdr3_aa: CASSLTVYQETQYF
cdr3_nt: TGTGCCAGCAGTTTAACAGTGTACCAAGAGACCCAGTACTTC
j_call: TRBJ2-5
clone_size: NA
d_call: NA
v_call: TRBV12-3/TRBV12-4

cdr3_aa: CASSRQGAIGSYGYTF
cdr3_nt: TGTGCCAGTAGCCGACAGGGGGCAATTGGAAGCTATGGCTACACCTTC
j_call: TRBJ1-2
clone_size: many
d_call: TRBD1
v_call: TRBV19

cdr3_aa: CASSFGTGEGEQFF
cdr3_nt: TGTGCCAGCAGCTTCGGGACTGGGGAGGGTGAGCAGTTCTTC
j_call: TRBJ2-1
clone_size: few
d_call: TRBD2
v_call: TRBV3-1

cdr3_aa: CASRLTEWETQYF
cdr3_nt: TGTGCCAGCAGACTGACAGAGTGGGAGACCCAGTACTTC
j_call: TRBJ2-5
clone_size: few
d_call: NA
v_call: TRBV6-1

cdr3_aa: CASSQDRVAYEQYF
cdr3_nt: TGCGCCAGCAGCCAAGATAGGGTAGCTTACGAGCAGTACTTC
j_call: TRBJ2-7
clone_size: NA
d_call: NA
v_call: TRBV4-3

cdr3_aa: CASSRSTGGELFF
cdr3_nt: TGTGCCAGCAGCCGGTCGACGGGCGGGGAGCTGTTTTTT
j_call: TRBJ2-2
clone_size: few
d_call: NA
v_call: TRBV5-5

cdr3_aa: CASLRSGQYYEQYF
cdr3_nt: TGTGCCAGCCTCCGCTCGGGACAGTACTACGAGCAGTACTTC
j_call: TRBJ2-7
clone_size: many
d_call: TRBD1
v_call: TRBV11-2

cdr3_aa: CSAEDRGYEQYF
cdr3_nt: TGCAGCGCTGAGGACAGGGGATACGAGCAGTACTTC
j_call: TRBJ2-7
clone_size: NA
d_call: TRBD1
v_call: TRBV29-1

cdr3_aa: CSASKADTQYF
cdr3_nt: TGCAGTGCTAGTAAGGCAGATACGCAGTATTTT
j_call: TRBJ2-3
clone_size: NA
d_call: NA
v_call: TRBV20-1

cdr3_aa: CASTMTSGGPDTQYF
cdr3_nt: TGTGCCAGCACCATGACTAGCGGGGGCCCAGATACGCAGTATTTT
j_call: TRBJ2-3
clone_size: NA
d_call: TRBD2
v_call: TRBV6-6

cdr3_aa: CASSYSGRSGGYTDTQYF
cdr3_nt: TGTGCCAGCAGTTACTCGGGAAGGAGCGGGGGGTACACAGATACGCAGTATTTT
j_call: TRBJ2-3
clone_size: NA
d_call: TRBD2
v_call: TRBV6-5

cdr3_aa: CSATGQGWETQYF
cdr3_nt: TGCAGTGCTACCGGACAGGGGTGGGAGACCCAGTACTTC
j_call: TRBJ2-5
clone_size: few
d_call: TRBD1
v_call: TRBV20-1

cdr3_aa: CASSQDFRTAGGNTIYF
cdr3_nt: TGTGCCAGCAGCCAAGATTTTAGGACGGCGGGTGGAAACACCATATATTTT
j_call: TRBJ1-3
clone_size: few
d_call: NA
v_call: TRBV4-2

cdr3_aa: CSGRDSLNTEAFF
cdr3_nt: TGCAGTGGAAGGGACAGCTTGAACACTGAAGCTTTCTTT
j_call: TRBJ1-1
clone_size: NA
d_call: TRBD1
v_call: TRBV20-1

cdr3_aa: CASRALGELGYTF
cdr3_nt: TGTGCCAGCAGAGCCCTAGGAGAGCTTGGCTACACCTTC
j_call: TRBJ1-2
clone_size: NA
d_call: NA
v_call: TRBV7-3